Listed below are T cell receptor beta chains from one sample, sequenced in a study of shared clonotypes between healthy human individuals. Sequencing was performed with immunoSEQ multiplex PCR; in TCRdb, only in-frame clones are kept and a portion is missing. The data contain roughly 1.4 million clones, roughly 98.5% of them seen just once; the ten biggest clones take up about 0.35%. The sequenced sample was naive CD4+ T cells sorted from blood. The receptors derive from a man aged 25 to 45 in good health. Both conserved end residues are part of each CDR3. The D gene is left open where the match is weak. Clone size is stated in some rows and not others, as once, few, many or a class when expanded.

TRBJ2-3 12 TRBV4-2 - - TGTGCCAGCAGCCAAGACGACGAGTCGCAGTATTTT CASSQDDESQYF
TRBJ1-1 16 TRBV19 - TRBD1 TGTGCCAGTAGTACGGGTCCAGGGGGATCGAACACTGAAGCTTTCTTT CASSTGPGGSNTEAFF
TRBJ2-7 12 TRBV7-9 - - TGTGCCAGCAGCCTCAGACTTGGCGAGCAGTACTTC CASSLRLGEQYF
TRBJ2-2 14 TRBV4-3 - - TGCGCCAGCAGCCAAGATCCGAACCCCGGGGAGCTGTTTTTT CASSQDPNPGELFF
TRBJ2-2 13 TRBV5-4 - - TGTGCCAGCAGTTATGACAGCACCGGGGAGCTGTTTTTT CASSYDSTGELFF
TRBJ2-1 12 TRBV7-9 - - TGTGCCAGCAGCCGGCCGCTGAAGGAGCAGTTCTTC CASSRPLKEQFF
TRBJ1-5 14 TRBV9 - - TGTGCCAGCAGCGCCACAGGGAGCAATCAGCCCCAGCATTTT CASSATGSNQPQHF
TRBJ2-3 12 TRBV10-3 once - TGTGCCATCAGTGTGGTCACAGATACGCAGTATTTT CAISVVTDTQYF
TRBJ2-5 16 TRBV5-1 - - TGCGCCAGCAGCCCAGCGGACAGAGAAGGCCAAGAGACCCAGTACTTC CASSPADREGQETQYF
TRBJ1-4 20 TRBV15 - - TGTGCCACCCATGGCGGTCTCGACCCTACGATGGCCGTACTTACTGAAAAACTGTTTTTT CATHGGLDPTMAVLTEKLFF
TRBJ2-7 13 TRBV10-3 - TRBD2 TGTGCCACCACCCTAGCGGGAGCCTACGAGCAGTACTTC CATTLAGAYEQYF
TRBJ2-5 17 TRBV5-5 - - TGTGCCAGCAGCTACCCTTCTGGGGTGGCGTCCCAAGAGACCCAGTACTTC CASSYPSGVASQETQYF
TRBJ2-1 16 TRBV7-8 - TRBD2 TGTGCCAGCAGCTTAGCGCCGGCTAGCGGGAGCTATGAGCAGTTCTTC CASSLAPASGSYEQFF
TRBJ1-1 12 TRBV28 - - TGTGCCAGCAGTTTTGGTCTCACTGAAGCTTTCTTT CASSFGLTEAFF
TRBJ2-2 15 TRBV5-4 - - TGTGCCAGCAGCTTGGCCGGGACCCACACCGGGGAGCTGTTTTTT CASSLAGTHTGELFF
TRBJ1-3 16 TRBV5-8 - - TGTGCCAGCAGAGGATATGGTCGGCTTCCCGGAAACACCATATATTTT CASRGYGRLPGNTIYF
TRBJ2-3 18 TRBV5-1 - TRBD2 TGCGCCAGCAGCTTGGATTCGTTTGGCGGGAGGGGTACAGATACGCAGTATTTT CASSLDSFGGRGTDTQYF
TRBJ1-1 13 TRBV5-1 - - TGCGCCAGCAGCTTTCGTACTGGGCCTGAAGCTTTCTTT CASSFRTGPEAFF
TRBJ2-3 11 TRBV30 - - TGTGCCAGATCCTCGGGGGATACGCAGTATTTT CARSSGDTQYF
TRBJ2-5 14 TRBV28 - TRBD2 TGTGCCAGCACTAGCGGGAGGGGACAAGAGACCCAGTACTTC CASTSGRGQETQYF
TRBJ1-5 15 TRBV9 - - TGTGCCAGCAGCGTCGGCCAGTATAGCAATCAGCCCCAGCATTTT CASSVGQYSNQPQHF
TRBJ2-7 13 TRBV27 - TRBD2 TGTGCCAGCAGGCTAGCGGGAGTTGACGAGCAGTACTTC CASRLAGVDEQYF
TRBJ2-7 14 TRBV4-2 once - TGTGCCAGCAGCCAAGGGAAGGGCCTCTACGAGCAGTACTTC CASSQGKGLYEQYF
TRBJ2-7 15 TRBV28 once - TGTGCCAGCAGCCCCCTCGGGACCGAATCCTACGAGCAGTACTTC CASSPLGTESYEQYF
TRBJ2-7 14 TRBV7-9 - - TGTGCCAGCAGCCAAGGGGACCTTCTGGGAGAGCAGTACTTC CASSQGDLLGEQYF
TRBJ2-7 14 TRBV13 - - TGTGCCAGCAGCTTAATACGACAGAGCTACGAGCAGTACTTC CASSLIRQSYEQYF
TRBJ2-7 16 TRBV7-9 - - TGTGCCAGCAGCTTAGCCGTGGTCGGGGGTTTGGGCTCGCAGTACTTC CASSLAVVGGLGSQYF
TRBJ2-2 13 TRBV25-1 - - TGTGCCAGCGCAACGGGAAACACCGGGGAGCTGTTTTTT CASATGNTGELFF
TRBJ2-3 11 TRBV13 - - TGTGCCAGCTCTATGAGGGATACGCAGTATTTT CASSMRDTQYF